These T cell receptor beta chains were read from a single sample in a study of cytomegalovirus exposure and HLA in healthy donors. Libraries were prepared by immunoSEQ multiplex PCR; TCRdb keeps only in-frame clonotypes and omits some of them. The table has hundreds of thousands of clones, 70% seen once. The sample was PBMCs. The receptors were sampled from a man aged 35 to 55 in good health and CMV-seropositive. Both conserved end residues are part of each CDR3.

j_call: TRBJ2-1; v_call: TRBV5-1; cdr3_aa: CASSLELAGVVEQFF
j_call: TRBJ1-5; v_call: TRBV28; cdr3_aa: CASNSDREGNQPQHF
j_call: TRBJ1-3; v_call: TRBV11-2; cdr3_aa: CASSLGPGSAGNTIYF
j_call: TRBJ1-2; v_call: TRBV7-2; cdr3_aa: CASSPRGSRAYGYTF
j_call: TRBJ1-2; v_call: TRBV6-5; cdr3_aa: CASSLQGFNYGYTF
j_call: TRBJ1-4; v_call: TRBV9; cdr3_aa: CASSAGQGSTNEKLFF
j_call: TRBJ1-2; v_call: TRBV25-1; cdr3_aa: CASREGAGGYTF
j_call: TRBJ2-5; v_call: TRBV27; cdr3_aa: CASSLGPPAGPQYF
j_call: TRBJ1-5; v_call: TRBV27; cdr3_aa: CASMGAGASNQPQHF
j_call: TRBJ1-5; v_call: TRBV19; cdr3_aa: CASSILGLDAGNQPQHF
j_call: TRBJ2-3; v_call: TRBV28; cdr3_aa: CASSLGDYDTQYF
j_call: TRBJ2-3; v_call: TRBV5-4; cdr3_aa: CASSLAARGTDTQYF
j_call: TRBJ2-3; v_call: TRBV6-4; cdr3_aa: CASSDSVGRSDTQYF
j_call: TRBJ2-7; v_call: TRBV19; cdr3_aa: CASSIEGGYYEQYF
j_call: TRBJ2-7; v_call: TRBV7-9; cdr3_aa: CSSSLQIEQYF
j_call: TRBJ1-5; v_call: TRBV19; cdr3_aa: CASRLGLNQPQHF
j_call: TRBJ2-5; v_call: TRBV28; cdr3_aa: CASSLDSGGETQYF
j_call: TRBJ1-3; v_call: TRBV11-2; cdr3_aa: CASSLVGREGSGNTIYF
j_call: TRBJ2-7; v_call: TRBV4-1; cdr3_aa: CASSLQTRASYEQYF
j_call: TRBJ2-3; v_call: TRBV5-1; cdr3_aa: CASSFAGGGTDTQYF
j_call: TRBJ1-3; v_call: TRBV10-3; cdr3_aa: CAISSWTAYSGNTIYF
j_call: TRBJ2-7; v_call: TRBV11-2; cdr3_aa: CASSLISGQSYEQYF
j_call: TRBJ1-2; v_call: TRBV4-1; cdr3_aa: CASSHLPDWYYGYTF
j_call: TRBJ1-4; v_call: TRBV6-1; cdr3_aa: CASTSLGESNEKLFF
j_call: TRBJ2-7; v_call: TRBV29-1; cdr3_aa: CSVGRGVGQYF
j_call: TRBJ1-2; v_call: TRBV6-1; cdr3_aa: CASSAYRGTVGYTF
j_call: TRBJ2-7; v_call: TRBV6-5; cdr3_aa: CASSRQEIYEQYF
j_call: .; v_call: TRBV7-9; cdr3_aa: CASSYGGTYEQYF
j_call: TRBJ1-6; v_call: TRBV6-5; cdr3_aa: CASSYSGGGYNSPLHF
j_call: TRBJ2-3; v_call: TRBV5-6; cdr3_aa: CASSYLAGVSTDTQYF
j_call: TRBJ1-2; v_call: TRBV28; cdr3_aa: CASSSPQGGGYTF
j_call: TRBJ2-2; v_call: TRBV12-5; cdr3_aa: CASGLVHLPGQGLTGELFF
j_call: TRBJ2-3; v_call: TRBV9; cdr3_aa: CASSVDAPSGEPTDTQYF
j_call: TRBJ2-1; v_call: TRBV6-5; cdr3_aa: CASSYGAAVSYNEQFF
j_call: TRBJ2-7; v_call: TRBV7-2; cdr3_aa: CASSYGRGYEQYF
j_call: TRBJ1-1; v_call: TRBV9; cdr3_aa: CASRQQGPNTEAFF
j_call: TRBJ1-2; v_call: TRBV19; cdr3_aa: CASSYGQVLYGYTF
j_call: TRBJ1-1; v_call: TRBV18; cdr3_aa: CASSREVFWEAFF
j_call: TRBJ1-6; v_call: TRBV4-3; cdr3_aa: CASSRTGVNSPLHF
j_call: TRBJ2-3; v_call: TRBV5-1; cdr3_aa: CASSLFTDTQYF
j_call: TRBJ2-5; v_call: TRBV2; cdr3_aa: CASSGLRGGQETQYF